This is a list of T cell receptor beta chains from one sample in a study of regulatory T cells in long-lasting Graves disease. TCRdb re-called the multiplex PCR reads with MiXCR, one entry per CDR3 protein. Of a few hundred thousand distinct CDR3 sequences listed, around 16% are singletons. These data were likewise used in another study, on T cells in Graves' hyperthyroidism and ophthalmopathy.

The sequenced sample was peripheral blood mononuclear cells (PBMCs), obtained at new diagnosis, from a patient treated with antithyroid drugs. The receptors come from a woman aged 18-29 years with Graves disease. Both conserved end residues are part of each CDR3.

j_call v_call cdr3_aa
TRBJ2-5 TRBV7-9 CASSLDLAGAETQYF
TRBJ1-6 TRBV6-2/TRBV6-3 CASSRGTGNSPLHF
TRBJ2-1 TRBV10-3 CAISDKGTGTYNEQFF
TRBJ1-5 TRBV20-1 CSAILDRNQPQHF
TRBJ1-1 TRBV13 CASSSGGSVEAFF
TRBJ2-1 TRBV29-1 CSGERGIGNEQFF
TRBJ2-2 TRBV7-9 CASSLVQRPGELFF
TRBJ2-2 TRBV12-3/TRBV12-4 CASARGGTGELFF
TRBJ1-2 TRBV15 CATSARDRAYGYTF
TRBJ2-7 TRBV28 CAAGGIYEQYF
TRBJ2-2 TRBV18 CASSPQPLLRTGELFF
TRBJ1-3 TRBV7-6 CASSPRLRATTSGNTIYF
TRBJ2-1 TRBV19 CASSITRRSYNEQFF
TRBJ1-1 TRBV6-1 CASSTRQGGTEAFF
TRBJ2-5 TRBV10-2 CASSEKETQYF
TRBJ2-5 TRBV2 CASSEVRETQYF
TRBJ1-5 TRBV2 CASSVMGDTSDPQHF
TRBJ2-7 TRBV10-3 CAISDVAGGVYEQYF
TRBJ1-2 TRBV9 CASSVGPNYGYTF
TRBJ1-6 TRBV12-3/TRBV12-4 CASTQAAVTNNSPLHF
TRBJ2-2 TRBV24-1 CATSSVQGESKTGELFF
TRBJ2-3 TRBV12-3/TRBV12-4 CASRGQVTDTQYF
TRBJ2-2 TRBV7-8 CASSLDSTGRTGELFF
TRBJ2-7 TRBV24-1 CATSDLRSDRSSYEQYF
TRBJ2-7 TRBV7-2 CASSLDPGGVDEQYF
TRBJ2-1 TRBV7-9 CASSLVGRENNEQFF
TRBJ2-5 TRBV29-1 CSVVLAGVGETQYF
TRBJ2-1 TRBV25-1 CASSDERLSASGSFRNEQFF
TRBJ2-5 TRBV3-1 CASSPGTSEETQYF
TRBJ1-5 TRBV10-2 CASSVERQGNQPQHF
TRBJ2-1 TRBV20-1 CSAGTGYNEQFF
TRBJ1-1 TRBV2 CASSEEGQITEAFF
TRBJ2-1 TRBV6-1 CASSPSPLAGGPGEQFF
TRBJ2-1 TRBV7-3 CASRGGGPYNEQFF
TRBJ2-1 TRBV3-1 CASSQGEVSEQFF
TRBJ2-4 TRBV10-3 CAISDRGLLRAKNIQYF
TRBJ2-5 TRBV19 CASSISGLARETQYF
TRBJ2-5 TRBV3-1 CASSQTGQETQYF
TRBJ1-5 TRBV18 CASSPQGPANQPQHF
TRBJ2-5 TRBV20-1 CSALQETQYF
TRBJ2-3 TRBV6-1 CASSDYTDTQYF
TRBJ2-7 TRBV5-1 CASSLTTGSYEQYF
TRBJ2-7 TRBV7-3 CASRPRDSPYEQYF
TRBJ1-6 TRBV29-1 CSVALGAHSPLHF
TRBJ1-3 TRBV12-3/TRBV12-4 CASSFPLGNTIYF
TRBJ2-7 TRBV7-9 CASSQGSGLAGYEQYF
TRBJ2-7 TRBV18 CASSPVDNSYEQYF
TRBJ2-7 TRBV20-1 CSAYRAGGPYEQYF
TRBJ1-1 TRBV30 CAWSIDGNTEAFF
TRBJ2-4 TRBV27 CASSLRLAGVEYF